This entry features one T cell receptor beta chain sequence. The data stem from a study of blood T cell repertoires in COVID-19. Study overall: Whether acute or convalescent, the COVID-19 samples came from the United States, Italy and Spain. From T cells, B-cell-depleted T cells, or PBMCs came the material, which was cDNA or gDNA.

Germline V gene data show CDR1 as SNHLY and CDR2 as FYNNEI. The CDR3 loop spans 13 amino acids. V dropped 2 bases and J dropped 4 bases, with 8 bases sitting between them. As handled by the study authors: Amplification from reference gene primers served as the basis for estimated nucleated cell counts. Assay: immunoSEQ multiplex PCR; the TCRdb copy retains only in-frame clones and omits some. The DNA gave D and trimming, while V, J and clone size come from that table. The sample holds roughly 190,000 clones, 75% to 95% seen once. This clonotype originated in a man aged 50-60 years with acute or convalescent COVID-19. The sample consisted of peripheral blood. J is TRBJ1-2 and V is TRBV2, with D unresolved. CDR3 residues: CASSEQAPYGYTF. For the CDR3, the DNA is TGTGCCAGCAGTGAACAGGCCCCCTATGGCTACACCTTC.